A single sample gave rise to the 17 T cell receptor beta chains below, sequenced in a study of blood T cells in healthy people across ages. Together with a sample-barcoded 5' primer, a J-beta primer mix was included in a second PCR lasting about 7 to 11 cycles. Each CDR3 protein gets one entry after TCRdb re-called the 5' RACE reads with MiXCR. The data hold over a million distinct CDR3 sequences, with about 42% observed a single time. Sample: blood. The receptor set was obtained from a woman in her late teens or twenties in good health.

The rearrangement joins TRBV27 to TRBJ1-4; 8 bases align to TRBD1. Germline CDR1 MNHEY, CDR2 SMNVEV (reference sequence). J lost 8 bases, V lost 8 bases, and 13 bases had no gene match. The CDR3 is 15 amino acids. The CDR3: CASGPTGTGNEKLFF. The CDR3 region has the DNA TGTGCCAGCGGTCCAACCGGGACAGGCAACGAAAAACTGTTTTTT. The variable domain in full, with the rest retrieved from reference TRBV27 and TRBJ1-4, is EAQVTQNPRYLITVTGKKLTVTCSQNMNHEYMSWYRQDPGLGLRQIYYSMNVEVTDKGDVPEGYKVSRKEKRNFPLILESPSPNQTSLYFCASGPTGTGNEKLFFGSGTQLSVL.

V is TRBV25-1 and J is TRBJ1-2; 8 bases are a match to TRBD1. This CDR3 is built from 12 residues. Germline lookup yields CDR1 MGHDK and CDR2 SYGVNS. J gave up 3 bases and V 8 bases, and 2 bases lay outside the gene matches. The CDR3 coding sequence is TGTGCCAGCCAGACAGGGGACTATGGCTACACCTTC. Translation gives CASQTGDYGYTF.

This clonotype turned up a few times. The chain recombines TRBV6-2 or TRBV6-3 with TRBJ2-1; 9 positions agree with TRBD2. V trimming: 4 bases; J trimming: 2 bases; junction bases outside the gene matches: 3. Germline V CDR1 and CDR2: MNHEY, SVGEGT. There are 15 residues in the CDR3. The CDR3 spells CASSLAGEAYNEQFF. The CDR3 DNA reads as TGTGCCAGCAGTTTAGCGGGAGAGGCCTACAATGAGCAGTTCTTC.

The V gene is TRBV4-3, the J gene TRBJ1-3; D is unclear. Germline V gene data show CDR1 as LGHNA and CDR2 as YSLEER. Trimming took off 1 base at V and 7 bases at J, with 2 bases between the two ends. The CDR3 is 11 amino acids. CDR3 coding DNA: TGCGCCAGCAGCCAAGCCAACACCATATATTTT. It codes for CASSQANTIYF.

This clonotype occurred a few times. The chain is built from TRBV27 and TRBJ2-7; a possible D gene is TRBD1 (6 bases). The CDR3 contains 15 residues. CDR1 is MNHEY and CDR2 is SMNVEV in the germline V gene (reference sequence). V lost 3 bases, J lost 2 bases, and 14 bases lay in between. The CDR3 is CASSFPGAGAYEQYF. CDR3 nucleotide sequence: TGTGCCAGCAGTTTCCCCGGGGCAGGGGCCTACGAGCAGTACTTC.

The rearrangement joins TRBV12-3 or TRBV12-4 to TRBJ2-3; the match to TRBD1 covers 7 bases. The CDR3 covers 13 residues. Losses at the gene ends were 7 bases for V and 4 bases for J; bases not matched to a gene: 5. CDR3 sequence reads: CASKGAAADTQYF. The CDR3 DNA is TGTGCCAGCAAGGGGGCGGCGGCAGATACGCAGTATTTT.

This clonotype has just a few counts. CDR3 coding DNA: TGTGCCAGCAGCCTCACCGGAGAGGTCCGTCAGCCCCAGCATTTT. Residues: CASSLTGEVRQPQHF. The rearrangement uses TRBV4-2 and TRBJ1-5, with unresolved D. In germline, CDR1 is LGHNA, CDR2 YNFKEQ. With 4 bases removed from V and 6 bases from J, the gap between germline ends came to 16 bases. The CDR3 is made up of 15 amino acids.

This clonotype was found a few times. The chain joins TRBV9 to TRBJ1-1; possible D gene TRBD1, 5 bases. Germline CDR1 and CDR2: SGDLS and YYNGEE. This CDR3 region has 15 residues. Trimming stripped 3 bases from V and 0 bases from J, with 12 bases between. CDR3 residues: CASSEGPEMNTEAFF. CDR3 DNA: TGTGCCAGCAGCGAGGGGCCGGAGATGAACACTGAAGCTTTCTTT.

This sequence joins TRBV29-1 and TRBJ1-1, with TRBD1 matching over 8 bases. CDR3 length: 13 residues. The trim removed 6 bases at V and 3 bases at J, leaving 6 bases unmatched. CDR1 is SQVTM, CDR2 ANQGSEA, per germline. CDR3 region: CSVNRGEHTEAFF. DNA for the CDR3: TGCAGCGTCAACAGGGGGGAACACACTGAAGCTTTCTTT.

This clonotype showed up just a few times. The J gene is TRBJ2-7, the V gene TRBV28, with 9 bases fitting TRBD1. CDR3 length equals 15 residues. The trim removed 5 bases at V and 3 bases at J, leaving 8 bases unmatched. From germline, CDR1 is MDHEN and CDR2 SYDVKM. In nucleotides, the CDR3 is TGTGCCAGCAGTACCGGGACAGGGAAATACTACGAGCAGTACTTC. Translating gives CASSTGTGKYYEQYF. Full variable domain (outside the CDR3, taken from reference TRBV28 and TRBJ2-7): DVKVTQSSRYLVKRTGEKVFLECVQDMDHENMFWYRQDPGLGLRLIYFSYDVKMKEKGDIPEGYSVSREKKERFSLILESASTNQTSMYLCASSTGTGKYYEQYFGPGTRLTVT.

This chain joins TRBV20-1 and TRBJ1-2; 9 positions agree with TRBD1. The germline CDR1 and CDR2 sequences are DFQATT and SNEGSKA (reference sequence). The CDR3 covers 12 residues. The junction had 9 bases not matched to a gene; V was cut back by 8 bases and J by 8 bases. CDR3 residues: CSNLQGAGGYTF. DNA of the CDR3: TGCAGTAACCTACAGGGGGCAGGCGGCTACACCTTC.

V usage is TRBV9 and J usage is TRBJ2-1, with D possibly TRBD2 on 5 matching bases. V lost 3 bases and J lost 8, with 9 bases in between. The CDR3 extends over 12 amino acids. Per germline, CDR1 SGDLS and CDR2 YYNGEE. The CDR3 loop reads CASSGGFDEQFF. The DNA for the CDR3 is TGTGCCAGCAGCGGAGGGTTCGATGAGCAGTTCTTC.

This clonotype appeared a few times. The chain recombines TRBV6-6 with TRBJ2-3; no clear D gene. V lost 8 bases to trimming and J lost 0 bases, with 12 bases between them. The V gene's germline CDR1 is MNHNY and CDR2 SVGAGI (reference sequence). CDR3 length equals 14 residues. The CDR3, as DNA: TGTGCCAGCTTGGACGGAAGAAGCACAGATACGCAGTATTTT. It encodes CASLDGRSTDTQYF.

This clonotype was seen a handful of times. The V call is TRBV20-1, the J call TRBJ2-1; unclear D gene. Germline CDR1 DFQATT, CDR2 SNEGSKA (reference sequence). The CDR3 extends over 15 amino acids. Trimming shortened V by 5 bases and J by 2 bases, and 16 bases separated the two germline ends. Written as DNA, the CDR3 is TGCAGTGCTGATTCTTACAGTAACCCCTACAATGAGCAGTTCTTC. Encoded protein: CSADSYSNPYNEQFF.

This clonotype was observed a handful of times. The chain carries TRBV20-1 and TRBJ1-1; D remains unclear. The CDR3 sequence is 14 residues long. Germline V gives CDR1 DFQATT, CDR2 SNEGSKA (reference sequence). V was pared by 1 base and J by 0 bases, with 9 bases between. The CDR3 coding sequence is TGCAGTGCTAGAGTAGGCACCATGAACACTGAAGCTTTCTTT. Protein product: CSARVGTMNTEAFF.

This clonotype turned up a few times. This chain joins TRBV7-9 and TRBJ2-7; 8 bases fit TRBD2. CDR1 SEHNR and CDR2 FQNEAQ come from the germline V gene (reference sequence). The CDR3 is 15 amino acids. V lost 2 bases and J lost 7; bases outside the gene matches: 10. The CDR3 spells CASSLWGTRSNEQYF. CDR3 sequence (DNA): TGTGCCAGCAGCTTATGGGGGACTAGAAGCAATGAGCAGTACTTC.

This clonotype was counted only a few times. V gene TRBV15 combines with J gene TRBJ1-2, with unresolved D. Germline V CDR1 and CDR2: LNHNV, YYDKDF (reference sequence). Trimming left V 1 base short and J 8 bases short, with 11 bases between. The CDR3 covers 13 residues. The CDR3 protein is CATSRGGFGGYTF. In DNA form, the CDR3 reads TGTGCCACCAGCAGAGGAGGGTTTGGCGGCTACACCTTC.